This passage covers 17 T cell receptor beta chains from one sample sequenced in a study of blood T cell repertoires in COVID-19. Data came from immunoSEQ multiplex PCR; TCRdb stores just in-frame clones and leaves some out. Seen here are 110,000 or so clones, approximately 81% observed once, and the top ten hold 1.5% to 1.9%. The sample was peripheral blood. The source is a man aged 45 to 65 with acute or convalescent COVID-19.

The gene calls are TRBV11-2 and TRBJ1-1, with no clear D. V shed 5 bases and J shed 4 bases, with 11 bases lying between them. The CDR3 loop spans 13 amino acids. From germline, CDR1 is SGHAT and CDR2 FQNNGV. CDR3 region: CASSLSGSTEAFF. The CDR3 region has the DNA TGTGCCAGCAGCCTTAGCGGGTCCACTGAAGCTTTCTTT. The entire variable domain, with the rest obtained from reference TRBV11-2 and TRBJ1-1, is as follows: EAGVAQSPRYKIIEKRQSVAFWCNPISGHATLYWYQQILGQGPKLLIQFQNNGVVDDSQLPKDRFSAERLKGVDSTLKIQPAKLEDSAVYLCASSLSGSTEAFFGQGTRLTVV.

This chain connects TRBV19 to TRBJ1-2, with D maybe TRBD1 (6 bases). Germline V gene lookup returns CDR1 LNHDA and CDR2 SQIVND (reference sequence). The CDR3 totals 15 residues. The V end was cut by 7 bases, the J end by 8 bases, with 23 bases between. The CDR3 sequence: CASTGTPSNYGGYTF. CDR3 DNA sequence: TGTGCCAGTACCGGGACACCTTCTAACTATGGCGGCTACACCTTC.

The gene calls are TRBV7-2 and TRBJ1-5; possibly TRBD1 for D (5 bases). The V end was cut by 8 bases, the J end by 5 bases, with 16 bases between. This CDR3 has 14 amino acids. Germline V lookup: CDR1 SGHTA, CDR2 FQGNSA. This CDR3 reads CASAALGGDQPQHF. The CDR3 nucleotides read TGTGCCAGCGCAGCTTTGGGGGGGGATCAGCCCCAGCATTTT.

This rearrangement joins TRBV5-1 to TRBJ1-2; D remains unclear. The CDR3 contains 17 residues. Trimming shortened V by 2 bases and J by 7 bases, and 24 bases separated the two germline ends. The germline V gene encodes CDR1 SGHRS and CDR2 YFSETQ. The CDR3 nucleotides read TGCGCCAGCAGCTTTGGAGGGATCGGACTCCTGGTGGGTGGCTACACCTTC. It encodes CASSFGGIGLLVGGYTF.

The count of this clone is one. The gene calls are TRBV10-3 and TRBJ1-2, with a weak D call TRBD1 (6 bases). Germline V gives CDR1 ENHRY, CDR2 SYGVKD. V lost 3 bases to trimming and J lost 2 bases, with 10 bases between them. This CDR3 comprises 14 residues. CDR3 nucleotides: TGTGCCATCAGTGAAAACAGGGCCAACTATGGCTACACCTTC. It yields the protein CAISENRANYGYTF.

The genes are TRBV14 and TRBJ1-1; 7 bases map to TRBD1. The V and J ends lost 1 base and 10 bases, in that order; junction bases with no gene match: 3. The germline CDR1 and CDR2 sequences are SGHDN and FVKESK. The CDR3 is made up of 12 amino acids. CDR3 amino acids: CASSQVPGGAFF. CDR3 nucleotides: TGTGCCAGCAGCCAAGTGCCAGGGGGAGCTTTCTTT.

The chain uses TRBV3-1 (or the pseudogene TRBV3-2) and TRBJ1-1, with D unresolved. Germline V gene data show CDR1 as LGHDT and CDR2 as YNNKEL (reference sequence). Trimming cost V 5 bases and J 6 bases, with 10 bases left between them. This CDR3 comprises 12 residues. CDR3 protein: CASSSERAEAFF. In DNA, the CDR3 is TGTGCCAGCAGCTCGGAGCGGGCTGAAGCTTTCTTT.

In this sample, this clone turned up once. The rearrangement links TRBV5-6 to TRBJ2-1; maybe TRBD1 (5 bases). Between the trimmed V and J ends, which lost 6 bases and 4 bases, there was a span of 29 bases. CDR1 and CDR2 from the germline V gene are SGHDT and YYEEEE. The CDR3 is made up of 19 amino acids. The CDR3: CASNPRGSQYLNLYNEQFF. The DNA for the CDR3 is TGTGCCAGCAACCCAAGGGGATCCCAATATTTGAACCTGTACAATGAGCAGTTCTTC.

This clone was seen just once. The chain recombines TRBV3-1 (or the pseudogene TRBV3-2) with TRBJ2-1; 11 nucleotides agree with TRBD2. The germline V gene has CDR1 LGHDT and CDR2 YNNKEL (reference sequence). The CDR3 has 17 residues. Losses at the gene ends were 0 bases for V and 6 bases for J; bases not matched to a gene: 7. CDR3 region: CASSQEKTSGSPNEQFF. CDR3 DNA sequence: TGTGCCAGCAGCCAAGAGAAAACTAGCGGGAGCCCCAATGAGCAGTTCTTC.

The chain recombines TRBV28 with TRBJ2-6; D ambiguous. CDR1 is MDHEN and CDR2 is SYDVKM in the germline V gene. V was cut by 4 bases and J by 0 bases, with 7 bases left in between. The CDR3 extends over 15 amino acids. The CDR3 DNA is TGTGCCAGCAGTTCGAGTTTCTCTGGGGCCAACGTCCTGACTTTC. Translated: CASSSSFSGANVLTF.

The chain couples TRBV5-1 to TRBJ1-4; 9 positions match TRBD1. From germline, CDR1 is SGHRS and CDR2 YFSETQ. The length of the CDR3 is 14 residues. J lost 8 bases, V lost 3 bases, and 5 bases had no gene match. The CDR3 reads CASSWTGAAEKLFF. The CDR3 nucleotides are TGCGCCAGCAGCTGGACAGGGGCAGCAGAAAAACTGTTTTTT.

The V gene is TRBV6-1, the J gene TRBJ2-7; D not resolved. V was trimmed by 1 base and J by 0 bases, leaving 16 bases between them. The CDR3 spans 17 residues. Germline V gene data show CDR1 as MNHNS and CDR2 as SASEGT. The CDR3 region has the DNA TGTGCCAGCAGTGAAGGCCGCGGAACGGAGAGCTCCTACGAGCAGTACTTC. Encoded protein: CASSEGRGTESSYEQYF.

This chain links TRBV25-1 with TRBJ2-6; 10 nucleotides align to TRBD1. CDR1 and CDR2 from the germline V gene are MGHDK and SYGVNS. The CDR3 runs to 18 residues. J lost 1 base, V lost 2 bases, and 5 bases had no gene match. The CDR3 DNA reads as TGTGCCAGCAGTGAAGCGGGACAGGGGTTATCTGGGGCCAACGTCCTGACTTTC. Encoded protein: CASSEAGQGLSGANVLTF. Drawing the rest from reference TRBV25-1 and TRBJ2-6, the complete variable domain is EADIYQTPRYLVIGTGKKITLECSQTMGHDKMYWYQQDPGMELHLIHYSYGVNSTEKGDLSSESTVSRIRTEHFPLTLESARPSHTSQYLCASSEAGQGLSGANVLTFGAGSRLTVL.

The rearrangement links TRBV6-1 to TRBJ1-2, with D maybe TRBD1 (5 bases). CDR3 length equals 15 residues. Between the trimmed V and J ends, which lost 2 bases and 8 bases, there was a span of 18 bases. Per the germline V gene, CDR1 is MNHNS and CDR2 is SASEGT. The CDR3 sequence: CASSELRGDQGGYTF. CDR3 in DNA: TGTGCCAGCAGTGAATTAAGAGGCGACCAGGGAGGCTACACCTTC.

The gene calls are TRBV6-9 and TRBJ1-2; D is ambiguous. The CDR3 totals 15 residues. Between the trimmed V and J ends, which lost 4 bases and 2 bases, there was a span of 14 bases. CDR1 and CDR2 (germline): MNHGY, SVAAGI. CDR3 in amino acids: CASSSPATANYGYTF. CDR3 nucleotides: TGTGCCAGCAGTTCTCCCGCTACAGCCAACTATGGCTACACCTTC.

V is TRBV28 and J is TRBJ1-5; unclear D gene. CDR1 and CDR2 from the germline V gene are MDHEN and SYDVKM. The CDR3 is 13 residues long. The V end was cut by 7 bases, the J end by 7 bases, with 14 bases between. CDR3 coding DNA: TGTGCCAGCACCGGGAGAGGAGAACAGCCCCAGCATTTT. This translates into CASTGRGEQPQHF.

The chain recombines TRBV11-2 with TRBJ1-2, with 8 bases matching TRBD1. Germline assignment: CDR1 SGHAT and CDR2 FQNNGV. The CDR3 is made up of 19 amino acids. V lost 1 base and J lost 7; bases outside the gene matches: 20. DNA of the CDR3: TGTGCCAGCAGCTTAGGGGGAGGGACAGGCGGCGTGAGTACGATTGGCTACACCTTC. Residues: CASSLGGGTGGVSTIGYTF.